The 2 T cell receptor beta chains below come from one sample, sequenced in a study of T cells in Graves' hyperthyroidism and ophthalmopathy (dated by TCRdb to between 2019 and 2020). Libraries were constructed by multiplex PCR. Sequenced using an Illumina HiSeq 2000. TCR beta CDR3 regions were amplified from RNA transcripts. A first-round RT-PCR of the TCR CDR3 used the HTBI primer set with the Qiagen OneStep RT-PCR kit. The public reads were quality trimmed at Q25 with fastp and then assembled into clones with MiXCR by TCRdb, keeping productive beta chains. Every distinct CDR3 protein forms one entry, paired with its most common genes and DNA. For this sample the table gives 370,000 or so distinct CDR3 sequences, of which less than 15% were detected only once. More than 20% of the sample comes from the top ten. Sequenced: blood. Receptor source: a young man with Graves' hyperthyroidism that later progressed to Graves' ophthalmopathy.

For this clonotype: A much larger clone differs from this one at a single base, so this may be a read error. This likely comes from a read error, as the CDR3 has no conserved phenylalanine or tryptophan at its end. V usage is TRBV2 and J usage is TRBJ2-2; 7 bases agree with TRBD1. Trimming cost V 8 bases and J 7 bases; bases outside gene matches: 10. CDR3 length: 14 amino acids. Looked up from germline, CDR1 is SNHLY and CDR2 is FYNNEI. CDR3: CASFGDRRGGELFV. CDR3 nucleotides: TGTGCCAGCTTCGGGGACAGACGGGGCGGGGAGCTGTTTGTT.

In this sample, this clonotype turned up many times. The V and J genes are TRBV3-1 and TRBJ1-1, with D hard to call. CDR3 length: 15 residues. Trimming removed 3 bases from V and 1 base from J, with 12 bases in between. Germline loops: CDR1 LGHDT, CDR2 YNNKEL (reference sequence). The CDR3 region has the DNA TGTGCCAGCAGCCAGAAATTCACATGGAACACTGAAGCTTTCTTT. Translating it yields CASSQKFTWNTEAFF.